Presented here are 23 T cell receptor beta chains from one specimen sequenced in a study of blood T cell repertoires in COVID-19. The data were produced by immunoSEQ multiplex PCR, yet TCRdb's version contains in-frame clones alone and is incomplete. Altogether 250,000 to 350,000 clones are present, 87% being singletons, with the ten largest covering around 10%. Sequenced: PBMCs or T cells enriched from blood (not recorded which). Receptors were obtained from a woman between 18 and 29 years old who had recovered from COVID-19.

The V call is TRBV7-6, the J call TRBJ1-1, with TRBD1 matching 9 bases. The CDR3 length is 16 residues. The germline gives CDR1 SGHVS, CDR2 FNYEAQ. V dropped 6 bases and J dropped 1; count of bases not matched to a gene: 9. The CDR3 region is CASSPTGGSPNTEAFF. In DNA, the CDR3 is TGTGCCAGCAGTCCTACAGGGGGCTCGCCGAACACTGAAGCTTTCTTT.

The gene calls are TRBV10-3 and TRBJ1-1; 7 bases fit TRBD1. After removal of 6 bases from V and 0 bases from J, the junction contained 4 bases not matched to a gene. The CDR3 runs 14 residues. Germline assignment: CDR1 ENHRY and CDR2 SYGVKD. CDR3 nucleotide sequence: TGTGCCATCAGCAGCAGGGGGATGAACACTGAAGCTTTCTTT. Protein: CAISSRGMNTEAFF.

The chain employs TRBV19 and TRBJ2-2; 7 bases map to TRBD1. V was pared by 9 bases and J by 3 bases, with 7 bases of the junction left unmatched. CDR1 is LNHDA, CDR2 SQIVND, per germline (reference sequence). The CDR3 consists of 14 residues. The CDR3 region has the DNA TGTGCCAGCAACACAGGGGTCCACACCGGGGAGCTGTTTTTT. Its translation is CASNTGVHTGELFF. Drawing the rest from reference TRBV19 and TRBJ2-2, the complete variable domain is DGGITQSPKYLFRKEGQNVTLSCEQNLNHDAMYWYRQDPGQGLRLIYYSQIVNDFQKGDIAEGYSVSREKKESFPLTVTSAQKNPTAFYLCASNTGVHTGELFFGEGSRLTVL.

Notes on this clone: The sample contains more than one DNA sequence encoding this CDR3. This CDR3 is CASSQDGQGATEAFF. DNA for the CDR3: TGCGCCAGCAGCCAAGATGGGCAGGGGGCTACTGAAGCTTTCTTT. The chain recombines TRBV4-3 with TRBJ1-1; 8 positions match TRBD1. V gave up 0 bases and J gave up 5 bases; unmatched junction bases: 5. CDR1 LGHNA and CDR2 YSLEER come from the germline V gene. This CDR3 is 15 amino acids long.

The V call is TRBV6-4, the J call TRBJ1-3; tentatively, D is TRBD1 (6 bases). Trimming stripped 5 bases from V and 3 bases from J, with 14 bases between. The CDR3 contains 15 residues. CDR1 MRHNA and CDR2 SNTAGT come from the germline V gene. This chain's CDR3 is CASSTMTGFGNTIYF. The CDR3 DNA sequence: TGTGCCAGCAGTACCATGACAGGTTTTGGAAACACCATATATTTT.

The chain joins TRBV7-7 to TRBJ2-3, with 10 bases that match TRBD1. This CDR3 is built from 14 residues. The germline CDR1 and CDR2 sequences are SSHAT and FNYEAQ (reference sequence). J was trimmed by 4 bases and V by 5 bases; bases with no gene match: 3. The CDR3 DNA is TGTGCCAGCAGCCCCGGGACAGGGGCAGATACGCAGTATTTT. It translates to CASSPGTGADTQYF.

The gene calls are TRBV7-9 and TRBJ1-2; D remains unclear. CDR1 is SEHNR, CDR2 FQNEAQ, per germline (reference sequence). This CDR3 region has 12 residues. The germline V and J ends were trimmed by 1 base and 7 bases, with 7 bases remaining between them. CDR3 bases: TGTGCCAGCAGCTTAGAAGAGGGTGGCTACACCTTC. Encoded protein: CASSLEEGGYTF. Filled out from reference TRBV7-9 and TRBJ1-2, the complete variable domain reads DTGVSQNPRHKITKRGQNVTFRCDPISEHNRLYWYRQTLGQGPEFLTYFQNEAQLEKSRLLSDRFSAERPKGSFSTLEIQRTEQGDSAMYLCASSLEEGGYTFGSGTRLTVV.

As for this clone: The sample contains more than one DNA sequence encoding this CDR3. The rearrangement links TRBV7-2 to TRBJ1-2; TRBD1 might be the D (5 bases). The germline gives CDR1 SGHTA, CDR2 FQGNSA. V gave up 1 base and J gave up 5 bases, with 11 bases separating them. This CDR3 spans 14 amino acids. In DNA form, the CDR3 reads TGTGCCAGCAGCTTAGGAACGGGGGGATATGGCTACACCTTC. Amino acids: CASSLGTGGYGYTF.

The V and J genes are TRBV7-2 and TRBJ2-2; 8 bases are shared with TRBD2. The J segment lost 1 base and the V segment lost 7 bases, leaving 5 bases of the junction unmatched. This CDR3 is 15 amino acids long. Germline lookup yields CDR1 SGHTA and CDR2 FQGNSA. The CDR3 loop reads CASTTGTRNTGELFF. The CDR3 DNA follows: TGTGCCAGCACCACCGGGACTAGGAACACCGGGGAGCTGTTTTTT.

The chain joins TRBV30 to TRBJ2-7; 7 nucleotides agree with TRBD1. The CDR3 sequence is 18 residues long. V lost 1 base, J lost 0 bases, and 15 bases stayed unmatched. Germline CDR1 GTSNPN, CDR2 SVGIG (reference sequence). CDR3 DNA: TGTGCCTGGAGTGCGGGACAGCCCACTAACGACCCCTCCTACGAGCAGTACTTC. Protein sequence: CAWSAGQPTNDPSYEQYF.

This chain links TRBV7-9 with TRBJ1-6; 8 bases are a match to TRBD1. Germline trimming cut 5 bases from V and 0 bases from J; bases unmatched to any gene: 6. This CDR3 spans 17 amino acids. Germline-derived CDR1 and CDR2 are SEHNR and FQNEAQ (reference sequence). DNA of the CDR3: TGTGCCAGCAGCGGAGACAGGGGCGGCTCCTATAATTCACCCCTCCACTTT. This translates into CASSGDRGGSYNSPLHF.

The J gene is TRBJ2-7, the V gene TRBV18, with 10 bases aligning to TRBD2. There are 16 residues in the CDR3. With 5 bases clipped from V and 4 bases from J, the junction kept 11 bases outside the gene matches. Germline V gives CDR1 KGHSH, CDR2 LQKENI. The CDR3 is CASSVRTSGAPYEQYF. In nucleotides, the CDR3 is TGTGCCAGCTCAGTTAGGACTAGCGGAGCCCCGTACGAGCAGTACTTC. Filled out from reference TRBV18 and TRBJ2-7, the complete variable domain reads NAGVMQNPRHLVRRRGQEARLRCSPMKGHSHVYWYRQLPEEGLKFMVYLQKENIIDESGMPKERFSAEFPKEGPSILRIQQVVRGDSAAYFCASSVRTSGAPYEQYFGPGTRLTVT.

V gene TRBV4-2 combines with J gene TRBJ2-1; 11 positions match TRBD1. The junction had 10 bases not matched to a gene; V was cut back by 4 bases and J by 8 bases. Per germline, CDR1 LGHNA and CDR2 YNFKEQ. The CDR3 length is 16 residues. Here the CDR3 reads CASSRGGQGAIHEQFF. The DNA for the CDR3 is TGTGCCAGCAGCCGTGGTGGACAGGGGGCTATCCATGAGCAGTTCTTC.

This sequence joins TRBV7-2 and TRBJ2-5; D is unclear. Germline V CDR1 and CDR2: SGHTA, FQGNSA. This CDR3 has 11 amino acids. V was clipped by 5 bases and J by 4 bases, with 5 bases between them. The CDR3 is CASSAIETQYF. The CDR3, as DNA: TGTGCCAGCAGCGCGATAGAGACCCAGTACTTC.

The chain recombines TRBV27 with TRBJ2-7, with D possibly matching TRBD2 (6 bases). The germline gives CDR1 MNHEY, CDR2 SMNVEV (reference sequence). V lost 2 bases and J lost 2, with 10 bases in between. The CDR3 covers 14 residues. Here the CDR3 DNA reads TGTGCCAGCAGTTTACTAGCGCGAACCTACGAGCAGTACTTC. Amino acid sequence: CASSLLARTYEQYF.

The chain recombines TRBV4-1 with TRBJ2-7; TRBD2 matches at 7 bases. Germline CDR1 is MGHRA and CDR2 is YSYEKL. After removal of 4 bases from V and 1 base from J, the junction contained 7 bases not matched to a gene. The CDR3 totals 15 residues. DNA for the CDR3: TGCGCCAGCAGCCGTTCTAGCGGAGGGTCCTACGAGCAGTACTTC. As protein: CASSRSSGGSYEQYF.

About this clone itself: Mismatch with germline at one junction end may stem from a read error. This chain joins TRBV3-1 (or the pseudogene TRBV3-2) and TRBJ1-4, with 7 bases identical to TRBD1. The CDR3 contains 12 residues. Germline values: CDR1 LGHDT, CDR2 YNNKEL (reference sequence). The CDR3 sequence is CASSRRQGRSIF. The CDR3 DNA sequence: TGTGCCAGCAGCCGAAGACAGGGAAGATCCATATTT.

This clone appeared once. This chain connects TRBV19 to TRBJ1-1; D remains ambiguous. The V end lost 3 bases, the J end lost 3 bases, and 11 bases lay between the germline ends. The germline CDR1 and CDR2 sequences are LNHDA and SQIVND (reference sequence). The CDR3 length is 14 residues. DNA of the CDR3: TGTGCCAGTAGTATGGGTGGAGCGTACACTGAAGCTTTCTTT. Translating it yields CASSMGGAYTEAFF.

The table lists this clone with a count of one. This chain joins TRBV20-1 and TRBJ1-3, with TRBD1 as a possible D gene (5 bases). The CDR3 loop spans 11 amino acids. CDR1 and CDR2 (germline): DFQATT, SNEGSKA (reference sequence). Between the trimmed V and J ends, which lost 0 bases and 14 bases, there was a span of 11 bases. The CDR3 protein is CSARDEGVVYF. The CDR3 nucleotides read TGCAGTGCTAGAGATGAAGGGGTAGTATATTTT.

The table lists this clone with a count of one. This chain joins TRBV5-1 and TRBJ1-2; 8 positions agree with TRBD1. The CDR3 is 15 amino acids. The germline gives CDR1 SGHRS, CDR2 YFSETQ. Trimming took 4 bases from V and 1 from J; bases not matched to a gene: 6. Here the CDR3 DNA reads TGCGCCAGCAGCCGGGGACAGGATAGTAACTATGGCTACACCTTC. The encoded protein is CASSRGQDSNYGYTF. The complete variable domain, with remaining parts taken from reference TRBV5-1 and TRBJ1-2, reads KAGVTQTPRYLIKTRGQQVTLSCSPISGHRSVSWYQQTPGQGLQFLFEYFSETQRNKGNFPGRFSGRQFSNSRSEMNVSTLELGDSALYLCASSRGQDSNYGYTFGSGTRLTVV.

The chain links TRBV6-1 to TRBJ1-4; D gene ambiguous. Trimming shortened V by 5 bases and J by 2 bases, and 15 bases separated the two germline ends. There are 16 residues in the CDR3. CDR1 is MNHNS, CDR2 SASEGT, per germline. CDR3 region: CASSKGSRGTNEKLFF. CDR3 bases: TGTGCCAGCAGTAAAGGGAGTAGAGGCACTAATGAAAAACTGTTTTTT.

The V and J genes are TRBV3-1 (or the pseudogene TRBV3-2) and TRBJ1-1; D gene ambiguous. CDR1 and CDR2 from the germline V gene are LGHDT and YNNKEL (reference sequence). V lost 3 bases and J lost 0, with 2 bases in between. CDR3 length: 12 amino acids. In nucleotides, the CDR3 is TGTGCCAGCAGCCACTTGAACACTGAAGCTTTCTTT. Translated: CASSHLNTEAFF.

This sequence joins TRBV11-2 and TRBJ1-2; 7 bases map to TRBD1. Germline V gene lookup returns CDR1 SGHAT and CDR2 FQNNGV. With 2 bases clipped from V and 8 bases from J, the junction kept 8 bases outside the gene matches. This CDR3 comprises 14 residues. The CDR3 DNA follows: TGTGCCAGCAGCTTACGGGAGACAGGGTGGGGCTACACCTTC. Translating it yields CASSLRETGWGYTF.